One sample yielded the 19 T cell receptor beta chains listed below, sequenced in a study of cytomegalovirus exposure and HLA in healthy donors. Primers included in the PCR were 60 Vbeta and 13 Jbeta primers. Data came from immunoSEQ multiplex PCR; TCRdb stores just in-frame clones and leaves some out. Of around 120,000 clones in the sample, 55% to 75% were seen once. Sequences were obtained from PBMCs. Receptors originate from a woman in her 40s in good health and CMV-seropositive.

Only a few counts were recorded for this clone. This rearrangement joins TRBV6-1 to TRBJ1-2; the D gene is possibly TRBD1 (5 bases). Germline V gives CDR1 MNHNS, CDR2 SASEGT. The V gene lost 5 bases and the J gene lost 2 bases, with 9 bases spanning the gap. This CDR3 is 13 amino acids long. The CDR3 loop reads CASSHRQNYGYTF. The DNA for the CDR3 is TGTGCCAGCAGTCACAGACAGAACTATGGCTACACCTTC.

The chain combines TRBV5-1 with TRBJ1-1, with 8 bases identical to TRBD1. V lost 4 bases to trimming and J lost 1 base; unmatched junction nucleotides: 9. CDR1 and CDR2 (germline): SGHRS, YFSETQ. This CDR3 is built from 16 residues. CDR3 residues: CASSPGQGATNTEAFF. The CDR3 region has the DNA TGCGCCAGCAGCCCCGGACAGGGAGCGACGAACACTGAAGCTTTCTTT.

CDR3 nucleotides: TGTGCCAGCAGACTCGACAGGGGCAATCAGCCCCAGCATTTT. Residues: CASRLDRGNQPQHF. The chain is built from TRBV2 and TRBJ1-5; 7 nucleotides match TRBD1. The germline CDR1 and CDR2 sequences are SNHLY and FYNNEI. The J segment lost 2 bases and the V segment lost 6 bases, leaving 4 bases of the junction unmatched. CDR3 size: 14 residues.

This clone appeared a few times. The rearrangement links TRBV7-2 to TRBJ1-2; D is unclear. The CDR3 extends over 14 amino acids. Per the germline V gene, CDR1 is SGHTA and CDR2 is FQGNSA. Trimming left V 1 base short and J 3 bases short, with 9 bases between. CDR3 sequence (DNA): TGTGCCAGCAGCTTAGGAATTGAGTACTATGGCTACACCTTC. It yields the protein CASSLGIEYYGYTF. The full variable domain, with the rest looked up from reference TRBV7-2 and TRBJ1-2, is GAGVSQSPSNKVTEKGKDVELRCDPISGHTALYWYRQSLGQGLEFLIYFQGNSAPDKSGLPSDRFSAERTGGSVSTLTIQRTQQEDSAVYLCASSLGIEYYGYTFGSGTRLTVV.

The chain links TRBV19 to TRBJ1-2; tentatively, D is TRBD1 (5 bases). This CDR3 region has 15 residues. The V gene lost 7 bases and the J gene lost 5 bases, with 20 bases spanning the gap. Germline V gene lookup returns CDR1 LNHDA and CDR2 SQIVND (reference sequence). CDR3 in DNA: TGTGCCAGTACCCCCGGGTGGGGCGCAGGGTATGGCTACACCTTC. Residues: CASTPGWGAGYGYTF.

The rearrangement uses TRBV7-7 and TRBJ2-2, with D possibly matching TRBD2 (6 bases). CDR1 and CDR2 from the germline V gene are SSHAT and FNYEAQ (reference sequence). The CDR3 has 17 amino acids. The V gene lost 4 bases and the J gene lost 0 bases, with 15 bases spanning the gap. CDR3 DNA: TGTGCCAGCAGCTCCAGTCTGCGGGACGCGAACACCGGGGAGCTGTTTTTT. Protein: CASSSSLRDANTGELFF. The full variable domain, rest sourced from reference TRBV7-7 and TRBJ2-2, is GAGVSQSPRYKVTKRGQDVTLRCDPISSHATLYWYQQALGQGPEFLTYFNYEAQPDKSGLPSDRFSAERPEGSISTLTIQRTEQRDSAMYRCASSSSLRDANTGELFFGEGSRLTVL.

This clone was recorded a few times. The CDR3 is CASGLVPGGGKKNIQYF. The CDR3 coding sequence is TGTGCTAGTGGTTTGGTGCCGGGGGGTGGGAAAAAAAACATTCAGTACTTC. The rearrangement joins TRBV12-5 to TRBJ2-4; 7 positions agree with TRBD2. V trimming: 0 bases; J trimming: 4 bases; junction bases outside the gene matches: 9. Germline CDR1 reads LGHNT; CDR2 reads FRNRAP. The CDR3 is made up of 17 amino acids.

CDR3 coding DNA: TGTGCCAGCAGTCCGGCCAGGGGTGGGAGACAGCCCCAGCATTTT. Protein product: CASSPARGGRQPQHF. The V and J genes are TRBV6-5 and TRBJ1-5; D is perhaps TRBD1 (6 bases). V was trimmed by 5 bases and J by 7 bases, leaving 18 bases between them. This CDR3 region has 15 residues. Germline lookup yields CDR1 MNHEY and CDR2 SVGAGI.

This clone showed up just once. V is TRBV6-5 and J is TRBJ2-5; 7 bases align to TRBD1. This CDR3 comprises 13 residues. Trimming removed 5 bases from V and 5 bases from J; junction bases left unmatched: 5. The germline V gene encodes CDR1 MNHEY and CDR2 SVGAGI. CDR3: CASSIDRVETQYF. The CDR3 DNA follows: TGTGCCAGCAGTATAGACAGGGTGGAGACCCAGTACTTC.

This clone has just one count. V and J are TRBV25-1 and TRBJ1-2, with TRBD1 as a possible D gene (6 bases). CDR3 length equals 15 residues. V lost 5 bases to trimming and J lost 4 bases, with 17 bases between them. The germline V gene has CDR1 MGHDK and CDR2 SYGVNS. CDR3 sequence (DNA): TGTGCCAGCAGTCCAGTACAGGGATCGGCCTATGGCTACACCTTC. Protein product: CASSPVQGSAYGYTF.

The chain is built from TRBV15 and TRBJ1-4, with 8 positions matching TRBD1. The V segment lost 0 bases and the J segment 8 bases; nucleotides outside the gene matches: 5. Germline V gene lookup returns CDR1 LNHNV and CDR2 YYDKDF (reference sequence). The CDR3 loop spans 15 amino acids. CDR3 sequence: CATSRDPGGAEKLFF. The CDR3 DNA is TGTGCCACCAGCAGAGATCCAGGGGGCGCGGAAAAACTGTTTTTT.

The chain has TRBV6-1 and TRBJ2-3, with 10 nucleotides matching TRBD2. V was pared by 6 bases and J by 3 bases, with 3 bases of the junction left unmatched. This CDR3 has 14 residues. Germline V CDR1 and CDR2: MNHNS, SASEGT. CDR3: CASRVAGGTDTQYF. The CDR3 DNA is TGTGCCAGCAGGGTAGCGGGAGGTACAGATACGCAGTATTTT.

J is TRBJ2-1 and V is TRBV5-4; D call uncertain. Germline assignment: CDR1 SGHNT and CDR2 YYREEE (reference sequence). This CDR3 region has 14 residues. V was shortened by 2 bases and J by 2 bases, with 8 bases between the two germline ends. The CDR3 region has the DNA TGTGCCAGCAGCTTAGAGGCTACCTACAATGAGCAGTTCTTC. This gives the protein CASSLEATYNEQFF.

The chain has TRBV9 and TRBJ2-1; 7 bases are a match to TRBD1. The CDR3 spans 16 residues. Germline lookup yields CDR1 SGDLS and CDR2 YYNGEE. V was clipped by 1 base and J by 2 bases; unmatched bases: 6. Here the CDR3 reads CASSVLAQGAYNEQFF. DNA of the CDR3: TGTGCCAGCAGCGTATTGGCGCAGGGGGCCTACAATGAGCAGTTCTTC.

CDR3 in DNA: TGTGCCAGCAGTGGGGGACAGGGCTTCGAGACCCAGTACTTC. It codes for CASSGGQGFETQYF. The gene calls are TRBV6-1 and TRBJ2-5, with 9 positions matching TRBD1. The length of the CDR3 is 14 residues. In germline, CDR1 is MNHNS, CDR2 SASEGT. The V and J ends lost 4 bases and 5 bases, in that order; junction bases with no gene match: 5.

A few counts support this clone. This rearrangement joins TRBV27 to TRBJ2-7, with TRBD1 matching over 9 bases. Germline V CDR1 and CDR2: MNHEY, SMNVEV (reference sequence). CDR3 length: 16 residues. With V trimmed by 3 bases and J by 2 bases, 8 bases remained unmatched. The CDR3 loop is CASSFLAGTGTYEQYF. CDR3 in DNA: TGTGCCAGCAGTTTTTTGGCCGGGACAGGGACCTACGAGCAGTACTTC.

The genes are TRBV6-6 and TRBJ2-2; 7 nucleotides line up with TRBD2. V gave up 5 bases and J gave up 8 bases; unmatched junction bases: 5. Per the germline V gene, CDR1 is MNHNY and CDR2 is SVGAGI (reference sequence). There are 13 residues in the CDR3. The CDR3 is CASSRLAPGELFF. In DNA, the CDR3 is TGTGCCAGCAGTAGACTAGCTCCTGGGGAGCTGTTTTTT.

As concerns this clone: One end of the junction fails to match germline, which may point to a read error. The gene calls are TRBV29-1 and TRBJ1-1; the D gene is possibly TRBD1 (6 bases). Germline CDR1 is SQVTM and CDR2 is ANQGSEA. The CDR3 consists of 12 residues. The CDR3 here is CSVEGTTTEAFF. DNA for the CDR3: TGCAGCGTGGAAGGGACAACGACTGAAGCTTTCTTT.

The CDR3 here is CASSYGSGTYEQYF. The CDR3 region has the DNA TGCGCCAGCAGCTACGGTAGCGGGACCTACGAGCAGTACTTC. The chain employs TRBV5-1 and TRBJ2-7, with 8 bases that match TRBD2. Germline CDR1 reads SGHRS; CDR2 reads YFSETQ. The length of the CDR3 is 14 residues. V lost 3 bases to trimming and J lost 2 bases; unmatched junction nucleotides: 4.